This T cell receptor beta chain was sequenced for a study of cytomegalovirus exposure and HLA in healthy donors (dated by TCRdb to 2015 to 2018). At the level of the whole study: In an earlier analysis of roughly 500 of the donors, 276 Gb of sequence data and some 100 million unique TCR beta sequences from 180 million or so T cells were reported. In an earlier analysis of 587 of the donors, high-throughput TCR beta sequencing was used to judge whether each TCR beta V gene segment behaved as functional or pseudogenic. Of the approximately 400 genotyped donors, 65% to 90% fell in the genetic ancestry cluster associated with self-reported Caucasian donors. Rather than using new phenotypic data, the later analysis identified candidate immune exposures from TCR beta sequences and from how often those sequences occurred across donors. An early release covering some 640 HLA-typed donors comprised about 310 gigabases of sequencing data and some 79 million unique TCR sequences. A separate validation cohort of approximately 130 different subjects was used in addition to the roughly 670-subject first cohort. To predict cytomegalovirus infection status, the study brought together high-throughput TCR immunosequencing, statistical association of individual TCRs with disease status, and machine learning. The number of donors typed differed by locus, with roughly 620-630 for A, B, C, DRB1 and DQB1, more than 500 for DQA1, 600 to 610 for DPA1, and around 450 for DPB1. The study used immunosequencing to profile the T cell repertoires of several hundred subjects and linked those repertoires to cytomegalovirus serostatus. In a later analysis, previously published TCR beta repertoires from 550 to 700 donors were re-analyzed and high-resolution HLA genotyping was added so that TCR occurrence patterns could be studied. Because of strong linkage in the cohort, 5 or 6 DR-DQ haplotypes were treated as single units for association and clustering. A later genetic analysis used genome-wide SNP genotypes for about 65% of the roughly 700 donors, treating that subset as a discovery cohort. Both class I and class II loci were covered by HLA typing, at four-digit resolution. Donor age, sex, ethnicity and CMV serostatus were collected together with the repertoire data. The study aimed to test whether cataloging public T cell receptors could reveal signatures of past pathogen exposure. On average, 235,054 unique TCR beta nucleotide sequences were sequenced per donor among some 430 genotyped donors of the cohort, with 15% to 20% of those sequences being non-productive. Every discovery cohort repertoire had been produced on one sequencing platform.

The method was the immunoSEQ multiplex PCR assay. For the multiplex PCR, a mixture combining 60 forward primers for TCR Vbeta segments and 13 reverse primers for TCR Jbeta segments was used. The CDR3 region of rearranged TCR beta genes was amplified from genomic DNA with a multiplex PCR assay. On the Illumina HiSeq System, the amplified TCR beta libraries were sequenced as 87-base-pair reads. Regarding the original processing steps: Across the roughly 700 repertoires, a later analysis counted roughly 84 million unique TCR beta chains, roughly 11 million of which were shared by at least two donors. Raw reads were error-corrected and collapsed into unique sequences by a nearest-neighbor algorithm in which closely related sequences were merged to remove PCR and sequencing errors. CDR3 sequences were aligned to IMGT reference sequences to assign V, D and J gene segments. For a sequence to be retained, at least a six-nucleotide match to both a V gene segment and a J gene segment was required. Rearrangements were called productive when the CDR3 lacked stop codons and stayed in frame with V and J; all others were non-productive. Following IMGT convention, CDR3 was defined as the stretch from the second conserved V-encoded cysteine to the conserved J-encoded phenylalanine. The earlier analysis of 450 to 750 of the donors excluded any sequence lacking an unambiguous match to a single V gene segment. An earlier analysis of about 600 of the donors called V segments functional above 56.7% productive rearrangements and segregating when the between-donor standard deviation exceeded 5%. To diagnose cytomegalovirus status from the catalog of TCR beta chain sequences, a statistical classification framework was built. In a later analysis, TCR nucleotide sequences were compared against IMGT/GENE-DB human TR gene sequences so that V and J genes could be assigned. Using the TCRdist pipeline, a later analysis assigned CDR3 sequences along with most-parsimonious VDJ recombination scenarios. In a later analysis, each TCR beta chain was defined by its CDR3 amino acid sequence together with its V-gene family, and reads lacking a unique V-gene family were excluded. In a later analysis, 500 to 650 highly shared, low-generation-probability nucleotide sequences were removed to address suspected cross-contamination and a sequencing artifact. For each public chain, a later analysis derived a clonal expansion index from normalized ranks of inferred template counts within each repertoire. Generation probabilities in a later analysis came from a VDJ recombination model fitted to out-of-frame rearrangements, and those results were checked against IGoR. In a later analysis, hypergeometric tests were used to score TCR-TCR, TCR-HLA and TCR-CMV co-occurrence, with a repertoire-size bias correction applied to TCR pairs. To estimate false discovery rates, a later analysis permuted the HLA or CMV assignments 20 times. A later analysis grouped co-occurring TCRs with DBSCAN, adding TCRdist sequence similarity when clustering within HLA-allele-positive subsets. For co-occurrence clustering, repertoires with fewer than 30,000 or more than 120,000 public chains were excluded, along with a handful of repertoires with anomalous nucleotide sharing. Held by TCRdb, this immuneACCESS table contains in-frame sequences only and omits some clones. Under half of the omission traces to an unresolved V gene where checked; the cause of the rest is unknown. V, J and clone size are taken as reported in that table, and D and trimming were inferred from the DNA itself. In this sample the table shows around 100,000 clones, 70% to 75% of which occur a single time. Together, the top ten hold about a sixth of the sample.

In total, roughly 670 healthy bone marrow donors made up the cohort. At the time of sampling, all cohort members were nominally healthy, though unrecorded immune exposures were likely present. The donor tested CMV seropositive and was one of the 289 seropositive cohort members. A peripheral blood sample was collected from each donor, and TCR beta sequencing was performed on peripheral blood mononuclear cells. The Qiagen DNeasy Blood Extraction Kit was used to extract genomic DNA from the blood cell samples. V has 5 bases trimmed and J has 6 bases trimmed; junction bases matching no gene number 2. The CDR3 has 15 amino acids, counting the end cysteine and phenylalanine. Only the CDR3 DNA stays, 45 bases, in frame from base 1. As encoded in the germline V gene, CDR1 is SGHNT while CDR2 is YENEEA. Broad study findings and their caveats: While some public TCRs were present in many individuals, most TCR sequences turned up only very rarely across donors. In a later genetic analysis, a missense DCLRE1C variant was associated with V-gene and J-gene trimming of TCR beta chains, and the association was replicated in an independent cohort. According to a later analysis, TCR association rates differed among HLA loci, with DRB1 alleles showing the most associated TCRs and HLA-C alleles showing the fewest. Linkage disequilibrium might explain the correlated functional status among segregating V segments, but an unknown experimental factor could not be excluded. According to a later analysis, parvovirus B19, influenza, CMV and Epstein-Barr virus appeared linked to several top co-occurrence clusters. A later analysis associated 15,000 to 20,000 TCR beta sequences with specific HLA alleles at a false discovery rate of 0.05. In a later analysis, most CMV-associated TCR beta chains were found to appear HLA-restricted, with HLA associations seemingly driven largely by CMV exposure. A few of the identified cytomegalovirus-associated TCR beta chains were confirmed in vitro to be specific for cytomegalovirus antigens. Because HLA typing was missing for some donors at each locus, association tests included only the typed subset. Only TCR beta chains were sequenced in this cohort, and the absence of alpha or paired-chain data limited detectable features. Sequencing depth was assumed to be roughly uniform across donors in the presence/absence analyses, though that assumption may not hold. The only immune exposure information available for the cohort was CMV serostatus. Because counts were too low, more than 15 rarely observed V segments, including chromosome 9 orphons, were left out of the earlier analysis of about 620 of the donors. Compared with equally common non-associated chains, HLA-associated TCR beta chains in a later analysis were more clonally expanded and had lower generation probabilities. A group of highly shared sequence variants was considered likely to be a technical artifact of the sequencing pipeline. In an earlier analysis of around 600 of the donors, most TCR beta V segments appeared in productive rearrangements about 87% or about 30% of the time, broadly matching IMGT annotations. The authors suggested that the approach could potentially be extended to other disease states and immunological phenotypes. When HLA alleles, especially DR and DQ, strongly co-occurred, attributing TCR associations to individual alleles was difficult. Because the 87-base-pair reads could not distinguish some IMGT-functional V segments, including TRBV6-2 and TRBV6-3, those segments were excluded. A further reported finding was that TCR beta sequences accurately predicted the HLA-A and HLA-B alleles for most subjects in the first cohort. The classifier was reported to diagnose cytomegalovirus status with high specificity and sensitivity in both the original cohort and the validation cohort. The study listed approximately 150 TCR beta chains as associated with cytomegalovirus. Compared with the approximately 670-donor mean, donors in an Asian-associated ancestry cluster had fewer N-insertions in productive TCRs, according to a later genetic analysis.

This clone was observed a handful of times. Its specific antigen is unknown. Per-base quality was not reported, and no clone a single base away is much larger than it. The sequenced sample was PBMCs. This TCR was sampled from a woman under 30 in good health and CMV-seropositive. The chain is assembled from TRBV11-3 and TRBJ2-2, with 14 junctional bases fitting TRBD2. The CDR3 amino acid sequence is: CASSRLAGGAGELFF. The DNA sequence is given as TGTGCCAGCAGCCGACTAGCGGGAGGGGCCGGGGAGCTGTTTTTT. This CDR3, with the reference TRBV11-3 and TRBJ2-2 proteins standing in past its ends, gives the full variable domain EAGVVQSPRYKIIEKKQPVAFWCNPISGHNTLYWYLQNLGQGPELLIRYENEEAVDDSQLPKDRFSAERLKGVDSTLKIQPAELGDSAVYLCASSRLAGGAGELFFGEGSRLTVL.